Below are 20 T cell receptor beta chains sequenced from a single sample in a study of T-cell memory formation after mild COVID-19 (dated by TCRdb to the early 2020s). Library prep was done by 5' RACE. Sequencer: Illumina NovaSeq 6000. TCRdb trimmed the raw reads at Q25, called clones with MiXCR and kept productive beta chains. One record per CDR3 amino acid sequence lists the most common genes and DNA. The sample contains around 130,000 distinct CDR3 sequences, 14% of them found a single time. The ten largest clonotypes hold less than 30% of the sample. Sequenced: PBMCs or a T cell subset sorted from them (not recorded which). These receptors were taken from an adult woman who had mild COVID-19 (a few samples of this study predate the infection). The sample titles of this study are shuffled in the database, so cell type and time point are left out; the donor was told from shared clones.

This clonotype has just a few counts. The genes are TRBV2 and TRBJ2-5, with D perhaps matching TRBD2 (6 bases). The V end was cut by 6 bases, the J end by 1 base, with 6 bases between. Germline V lookup: CDR1 SNHLY, CDR2 FYNNEI. The CDR3 spans 12 residues. The CDR3, as DNA: TGTGCCAGCAGGGGACTCCAAGAGACCCAGTACTTC. Amino acids: CASRGLQETQYF.

The genes are TRBV12-3 or TRBV12-4 and TRBJ1-2; 8 bases match TRBD1. After removal of 1 base from V and 3 bases from J, the junction contained 4 bases not matched to a gene. The CDR3 loop spans 15 amino acids. CDR3 residues: CASSLEDRAYYGYTF. The CDR3, as DNA: TGTGCCAGCAGTTTAGAGGACAGGGCTTACTATGGCTACACCTTC.

The chain combines TRBV7-9 with TRBJ2-7, with a possible D match to TRBD1 (6 bases). The CDR3 totals 14 residues. Trimming removed 6 bases at V and 2 bases at J, with 14 bases between. CDR1 is SEHNR, CDR2 FQNEAQ, per germline (reference sequence). CDR3 DNA sequence: TGTGCCAGCAGTGTACAGGGCCCTGCCTACGAGCAGTACTTC. It translates to CASSVQGPAYEQYF.

The chain couples TRBV4-1 to TRBJ2-2, with D possibly being TRBD2 (6 bases). CDR1 and CDR2 from the germline V gene are MGHRA and YSYEKL. Trimming took off 3 bases at V and 1 base at J, with 15 bases between the two ends. The CDR3 runs to 17 residues. The CDR3 DNA reads TGCGCCAGCAGCCACGCCGATAGCGGACTGAACACCGGGGAGCTGTTTTTT. Translating gives CASSHADSGLNTGELFF.

This clonotype was picked up a small number of times. The J gene is TRBJ2-3, the V gene TRBV7-2; no clear D. Germline lookup yields CDR1 SGHTA and CDR2 FQGNSA. The CDR3 consists of 14 residues. V gave up 5 bases and J gave up 0 bases, with 9 bases separating them. CDR3 nucleotides: TGTGCCAGCAGCGACACTTCTAGCACAGATACGCAGTATTTT. Translating gives CASSDTSSTDTQYF.

This clonotype turned up a few times. The chain is built from TRBV6-5 and TRBJ2-1, with TRBD2 matching 7 bases. This CDR3 has 15 amino acids. Per germline, CDR1 MNHEY and CDR2 SVGAGI. The J segment lost 1 base and the V segment lost 10 bases, leaving 10 bases of the junction unmatched. Here the CDR3 DNA reads TGTGCCATCCGAGAGAATAGCGGGTCCTACAATGAGCAGTTCTTC. The encoded protein is CAIRENSGSYNEQFF.

V gene TRBV5-1 combines with J gene TRBJ2-3; 10 bases are shared with TRBD2. The CDR3 totals 18 residues. J lost 3 bases, V lost 4 bases, and 14 bases had no gene match. Per the germline V gene, CDR1 is SGHRS and CDR2 is YFSETQ. CDR3 coding DNA: TGCGCCAGCAGCGTACCCGGGACTAGCGCCGGAATGACAGATACGCAGTATTTT. This sequence encodes CASSVPGTSAGMTDTQYF. The full variable domain, with the rest looked up from reference TRBV5-1 and TRBJ2-3, is KAGVTQTPRYLIKTRGQQVTLSCSPISGHRSVSWYQQTPGQGLQFLFEYFSETQRNKGNFPGRFSGRQFSNSRSEMNVSTLELGDSALYLCASSVPGTSAGMTDTQYFGPGTRLTVL.

In its sample, this clonotype was seen a few times. This chain connects TRBV28 to TRBJ2-7, with 7 positions matching TRBD1. Germline V CDR1 and CDR2: MDHEN, SYDVKM. The ends lost 6 bases at V and 3 bases at J; junction bases unmatched: 8. The CDR3 covers 14 residues. The CDR3 sequence is CASRFRDSYYEQYF. CDR3 in DNA: TGTGCCAGCAGGTTCCGGGACAGCTACTACGAGCAGTACTTC.

This clonotype occurred a few times. The chain has TRBV4-1 and TRBJ1-2; D is unclear. This CDR3 region has 14 residues. V gave up 1 base and J gave up 0 bases, with 6 bases separating them. The germline CDR1 and CDR2 sequences are MGHRA and YSYEKL. CDR3 nucleotide sequence: TGCGCCAGCAGCCAAGCGATAGCTAACTATGGCTACACCTTC. This sequence encodes CASSQAIANYGYTF.

The genes are TRBV7-9 and TRBJ1-1; D gene uncertain. This CDR3 contains 16 residues. The V and J ends lost 7 bases and 3 bases respectively, with 21 bases between them. Germline CDR1 is SEHNR and CDR2 is FQNEAQ (reference sequence). The CDR3 DNA follows: TGTGCCAGCACCCCCAGAAGGGCGCGTTTGGACACTGAAGCTTTCTTT. This sequence encodes CASTPRRARLDTEAFF.

The chain recombines TRBV4-1 with TRBJ1-1; D call uncertain. The germline CDR1 and CDR2 sequences are MGHRA and YSYEKL. Trimming cost V 0 bases and J 6 bases, with 14 bases left between them. This CDR3 is 15 amino acids long. CDR3 residues: CASSQETDKPPEAFF. CDR3 DNA: TGCGCCAGCAGCCAAGAAACAGATAAGCCCCCTGAAGCTTTCTTT.

The chain employs TRBV29-1 and TRBJ2-1; the D call may be TRBD1 or TRBD2 (5 bases each). V was clipped by 4 bases and J by 5 bases, with 9 bases between them. CDR3 size: 12 residues. Germline CDR1 SQVTM, CDR2 ANQGSEA. This CDR3 is CSVGLGHNEQFF. The CDR3 DNA follows: TGCAGCGTTGGATTGGGACACAATGAGCAGTTCTTC.

The chain combines TRBV15 with TRBJ2-2; 11 bases line up with TRBD1. The germline gives CDR1 LNHNV, CDR2 YYDKDF (reference sequence). The CDR3 runs 17 residues. V shed 1 base and J 8 bases; nucleotides not matched to a gene: 9. The CDR3 nucleotides read TGTGCCACCAGCAGAGCCCCGGACAGGGGGCGAGTGGGGGAGCTGTTTTTT. Translating gives CATSRAPDRGRVGELFF.

This clonotype appeared a few times. V usage is TRBV19 and J usage is TRBJ2-7, with a possible D match to TRBD1 (5 bases). The CDR3 contains 13 residues. Germline V lookup: CDR1 LNHDA, CDR2 SQIVND (reference sequence). Trimming left V 6 bases short and J 2 bases short, with 11 bases between. CDR3 in DNA: TGTGCCAGTAGCCATCAGGGAACCTACGAGCAGTACTTC. It is translated as CASSHQGTYEQYF. Using reference TRBV19 and TRBJ2-7 for the parts outside the CDR3, the full variable domain is DGGITQSPKYLFRKEGQNVTLSCEQNLNHDAMYWYRQDPGQGLRLIYYSQIVNDFQKGDIAEGYSVSREKKESFPLTVTSAQKNPTAFYLCASSHQGTYEQYFGPGTRLTVT.

For the CDR3, the DNA is TGTGCCAGCAGCCCTGGACAAGCCACTGAAGCTTTCTTT. This encodes CASSPGQATEAFF. The chain recombines TRBV5-5 with TRBJ1-1; a weak D match, TRBD1 (5 bases). The V end lost 4 bases, the J end lost 4 bases, and 11 bases lay between the germline ends. Per germline, CDR1 SGHKS and CDR2 YYEKEE (reference sequence). The CDR3 loop spans 13 amino acids.

V is TRBV12-3 or TRBV12-4 and J is TRBJ2-3; 9 nucleotides align to TRBD2. This CDR3 spans 16 amino acids. The trim removed 4 bases at V and 2 bases at J, leaving 7 bases unmatched. CDR3 bases: TGTGCCAGCAGTTCCAGTTGGACTAGCGCCACAGATACGCAGTATTTT. Its translation is CASSSSWTSATDTQYF.

The V and J genes are TRBV5-4 and TRBJ1-4; weak D call: TRBD1 (5 bases). The CDR3 sequence is 17 residues long. The ends were cut back, 6 bases at V and 5 bases at J, with 23 bases in the middle. Germline lookup yields CDR1 SGHNT and CDR2 YYREEE (reference sequence). The CDR3: CASNPRPPGTENEKLFF. CDR3 nucleotide sequence: TGTGCCAGCAATCCCCGACCCCCCGGGACGGAGAATGAAAAACTGTTTTTT.

This clonotype appeared many times. The chain uses TRBV15 and TRBJ2-7, with TRBD1 as a possible D gene (6 bases). Trimming removed 7 bases from V and 6 bases from J, with 22 bases in between. The CDR3 runs 15 residues. Germline loops: CDR1 LNHNV, CDR2 YYDKDF (reference sequence). Here the CDR3 reads CATTQERAGAGEQYF. CDR3 bases: TGTGCCACCACCCAAGAGAGGGCAGGGGCCGGCGAGCAGTACTTC.

Only one count was recorded for this clonotype. The V gene is TRBV20-1, the J gene TRBJ1-5, with TRBD1 identical over 9 bases. V shed 0 bases, J shed 5 bases, and the junction held 11 bases outside the gene matches. The V gene's germline CDR1 is DFQATT and CDR2 SNEGSKA (reference sequence). The CDR3 is 17 amino acids. CDR3 nucleotide sequence: TGCAGTGCTAGAGACCGGGACAGGGAATTTGTCCATCAGCCCCAGCATTTT. Translating it yields CSARDRDREFVHQPQHF.

This clonotype appeared a few times. The chain links TRBV12-3 or TRBV12-4 to TRBJ1-2, with TRBD1 matching 9 bases. CDR3 length: 16 amino acids. The trim removed 2 bases at V and 4 bases at J, leaving 8 bases unmatched. The CDR3 loop is CASSLSNRGRAYGYTF. In nucleotides, the CDR3 is TGTGCCAGCAGTTTATCTAACAGGGGGCGCGCCTATGGCTACACCTTC.